The 20 T cell receptor beta chains listed next were all sequenced from one sample in a study of blood T cell repertoires in COVID-19. Data came from immunoSEQ multiplex PCR; TCRdb stores just in-frame clones and leaves some out. The sample includes roughly 230,000 clones, approximately 86% seen only once; the top ten take about 3.9%. The sample comprised peripheral blood. The origin of the receptors is a woman older than 75 with acute or convalescent COVID-19.

The chain couples TRBV20-1 to TRBJ2-3; tentative D call: TRBD2 (5 bases). In germline, CDR1 is DFQATT, CDR2 SNEGSKA (reference sequence). The germline V and J ends were trimmed by 3 bases and 3 bases, with 22 bases remaining between them. The CDR3 contains 17 residues. Here the CDR3 DNA reads TGCAGTGCTAGTCGGGTTGTGGGCGGCCCGGGGACAGATACGCAGTATTTT. It yields the protein CSASRVVGGPGTDTQYF.

This chain joins TRBV5-1 and TRBJ1-6; TRBD1 matches 9 bases. Trimming at V came to 4 bases and at J to 3 bases, leaving 8 bases not matched to a gene. Germline loops: CDR1 SGHRS, CDR2 YFSETQ. This CDR3 comprises 17 residues. The CDR3 sequence is CASSLTSTGGYNSPLHF. DNA of the CDR3: TGCGCCAGCAGCCTCACGTCGACAGGGGGCTATAATTCACCCCTCCACTTT.

The chain uses TRBV6-6 and TRBJ2-1; 8 bases match TRBD1. V lost 2 bases, J lost 5 bases, and 8 bases stayed unmatched. The germline V gene encodes CDR1 MNHNY and CDR2 SVGAGI (reference sequence). CDR3 length equals 16 residues. The CDR3 bases are TGTGCCAGCAGTTACCCAGGGACAGGCGACGACAATGAGCAGTTCTTC. This translates into CASSYPGTGDDNEQFF.

The chain links TRBV5-6 to TRBJ2-7, with 7 bases lining up with TRBD2. Germline V lookup: CDR1 SGHDT, CDR2 YYEEEE. V trimming: 8 bases; J trimming: 0 bases; junction bases outside the gene matches: 8. The CDR3 consists of 14 residues. For the CDR3, the DNA is TGTGCCAGTACGGGGCGGGGGACCTCCTACGAGCAGTACTTC. This gives the protein CASTGRGTSYEQYF.

The J gene is TRBJ2-7, the V gene TRBV12-3 or TRBV12-4; the match to TRBD1 covers 9 bases. V shed 3 bases, J shed 7 bases, and the junction held 4 bases outside the gene matches. This CDR3 spans 13 amino acids. The CDR3 protein is CASSFGTGWEQYF. The CDR3 nucleotides read TGTGCCAGCAGTTTCGGGACAGGGTGGGAGCAGTACTTC.

This clone has only one observation. CDR3 DNA sequence: TGTGCCAGAGCGAGTAGCGGGGATGCCCTTCGTTCGGTGAACACTGAAGCTTTCTTT. Translation gives CARASSGDALRSVNTEAFF. The V gene is TRBV5-3, the J gene TRBJ1-1; D gene ambiguous. TRBV5-3 is assigned to the ORF class and has an uncertain function. This CDR3 spans 19 amino acids. V gave up 7 bases and J gave up 0 bases, with 28 bases separating them.

The V gene is TRBV19, the J gene TRBJ1-1; weak D call: TRBD1 (6 bases). The germline gives CDR1 LNHDA, CDR2 SQIVND (reference sequence). Trimming stripped 1 base from V and 6 bases from J, with 15 bases between. This CDR3 spans 15 amino acids. The CDR3 region is CASSIGDTAWAEAFF. The CDR3 region has the DNA TGTGCCAGTAGTATAGGGGACACGGCTTGGGCTGAAGCTTTCTTT.

This clone was found a few times. The rearrangement links TRBV7-8 to TRBJ1-5, with no clear D. The germline V gene has CDR1 SGHVS and CDR2 FQNEAQ. Trimming shortened V by 1 base and J by 7 bases, and 17 bases separated the two germline ends. The CDR3 is 16 residues long. CDR3 residues: CASSLEATADRQPQHF. In DNA form, the CDR3 reads TGTGCCAGCAGCTTAGAAGCGACGGCGGATAGGCAGCCCCAGCATTTT.

The CDR3 DNA reads TGTGCCAGCAGCTTACAGGGAGGTAATGAGCAGTTCTTC. Translated: CASSLQGGNEQFF. The rearrangement uses TRBV7-2 and TRBJ2-1, with D possibly TRBD2 on 6 matching bases. Trimming cost V 2 bases and J 7 bases, with 9 bases left between them. Germline V lookup: CDR1 SGHTA, CDR2 FQGNSA. The CDR3 has 13 amino acids. The full variable domain, its missing parts supplied by reference TRBV7-2 and TRBJ2-1, is GAGVSQSPSNKVTEKGKDVELRCDPISGHTALYWYRQSLGQGLEFLIYFQGNSAPDKSGLPSDRFSAERTGGSVSTLTIQRTQQEDSAVYLCASSLQGGNEQFFGPGTRLTVL.

V gene TRBV18 combines with J gene TRBJ1-5; D remains unclear. Between the trimmed V and J ends, which lost 5 bases and 8 bases, there was a span of 10 bases. Germline V gene lookup returns CDR1 KGHSH and CDR2 LQKENI. This CDR3 is built from 12 residues. CDR3 nucleotides: TGTGCCAGCTCAGTTACTGAAGAGCCCCAGCATTTT. The encoded protein is CASSVTEEPQHF. The full variable domain, its missing parts supplied by reference TRBV18 and TRBJ1-5, is NAGVMQNPRHLVRRRGQEARLRCSPMKGHSHVYWYRQLPEEGLKFMVYLQKENIIDESGMPKERFSAEFPKEGPSILRIQQVVRGDSAAYFCASSVTEEPQHFGDGTRLSIL.

The chain joins TRBV3-1 (or the pseudogene TRBV3-2) to TRBJ1-2; D not certain. Germline values: CDR1 LGHDT, CDR2 YNNKEL (reference sequence). The CDR3 length is 14 residues. V lost 0 bases and J lost 4, with 9 bases in between. Here the CDR3 reads CASSQDLVSYGYTF. CDR3 sequence (DNA): TGTGCCAGCAGCCAAGATCTGGTTAGCTATGGCTACACCTTC.

The V call is TRBV19, the J call TRBJ1-5, with unresolved D. This CDR3 is 15 amino acids long. Trimming shortened V by 5 bases and J by 6 bases, and 17 bases separated the two germline ends. Germline values: CDR1 LNHDA, CDR2 SQIVND (reference sequence). CDR3 in DNA: TGTGCCAGTAGTGGCCCGGGTCTAGAGACTCAGCCCCAGCATTTT. Translation gives CASSGPGLETQPQHF.

This chain joins TRBV20-1 and TRBJ2-1; the match to TRBD2 covers 10 bases. Germline V gene lookup returns CDR1 DFQATT and CDR2 SNEGSKA (reference sequence). V shed 3 bases and J 1 base; nucleotides not matched to a gene: 6. CDR3 size: 16 residues. CDR3 in DNA: TGCAGTGCTAGTAGAGCTAGCGGGGGATCCTACAATGAGCAGTTCTTC. Amino acids: CSASRASGGSYNEQFF.

This clone was found once. This sequence joins TRBV7-8 and TRBJ2-5; D is unclear. Germline assignment: CDR1 SGHVS and CDR2 FQNEAQ. Trimming removed 1 base from V and 0 bases from J, with 6 bases in between. This CDR3 is 14 amino acids long. This chain's CDR3 is CASSLDGYQETQYF. Written as DNA, the CDR3 is TGTGCCAGCAGCTTAGACGGGTACCAAGAGACCCAGTACTTC.

The rearrangement joins TRBV19 to TRBJ2-5, with D perhaps matching TRBD2 (8 bases). The V end was cut by 8 bases, the J end by 3 bases, with 19 bases between. Per germline, CDR1 LNHDA and CDR2 SQIVND (reference sequence). This CDR3 spans 15 amino acids. This CDR3 reads CASRPGGGTEETQYF. The CDR3 nucleotides read TGTGCCAGTCGCCCGGGCGGGGGGACAGAAGAGACCCAGTACTTC.

The chain has TRBV24-1 and TRBJ1-2; TRBD1 might be the D (5 bases). Trimming took 9 bases from V and 5 from J, leaving 15 bases between them. The CDR3 runs to 13 residues. Germline values: CDR1 KGHDR, CDR2 SFDVKD. The CDR3: CATPKTVNYGYTF. In nucleotides, the CDR3 is TGTGCCACCCCAAAGACAGTTAATTATGGCTACACCTTC.

V and J are TRBV28 and TRBJ2-5; weak D call: TRBD1 (5 bases). The germline V and J ends were trimmed by 3 bases and 2 bases, with 13 bases remaining between them. This CDR3 region has 15 residues. Germline V gene data show CDR1 as MDHEN and CDR2 as SYDVKM. CDR3 protein: CASSFSDRPQETQYF. DNA for the CDR3: TGTGCCAGCAGTTTTAGTGACAGACCTCAAGAGACCCAGTACTTC.

The CDR3 reads CASSDPGQLAKNIQYF. DNA for the CDR3: TGTGCCAGCAGTGACCCCGGACAGTTAGCCAAAAACATTCAGTACTTC. V usage is TRBV25-1 and J usage is TRBJ2-4, with a possible D match to TRBD1 (6 bases). Germline V gene lookup returns CDR1 MGHDK and CDR2 SYGVNS. This CDR3 is 16 amino acids long. Trimming stripped 3 bases from V and 0 bases from J, with 12 bases between.

This clone was seen just once. The CDR3 nucleotides are TGTGCCAGCAGTTCGGGACAGGGAGTGTACTTC. Encoded protein: CASSSGQGVYF. The chain uses TRBV6-5 and TRBJ2-4, with 9 bases identical to TRBD1. V lost 4 bases and J lost 15; bases outside the gene matches: 4. CDR3 length: 11 amino acids. CDR1 is MNHEY and CDR2 is SVGAGI in the germline V gene.

The rearrangement links TRBV25-1 to TRBJ1-6; tentative D call: TRBD1 (5 bases). This CDR3 is built from 16 residues. Trimming pared 4 bases from V and 6 bases from J, leaving 16 bases between. Germline V gene sequence: CDR1 MGHDK, CDR2 SYGVNS. The CDR3 nucleotides are TGTGCCAGCAGTGCAACATTGGGACTGACTAATTCACCCCTCCACTTT. Amino acids: CASSATLGLTNSPLHF. Full variable domain (outside the CDR3, taken from reference TRBV25-1 and TRBJ1-6): EADIYQTPRYLVIGTGKKITLECSQTMGHDKMYWYQQDPGMELHLIHYSYGVNSTEKGDLSSESTVSRIRTEHFPLTLESARPSHTSQYLCASSATLGLTNSPLHFGNGTRLTVT.